In its sample, the clone carrying this T cell receptor (beta chain) was seen many times. Its antigen is currently unknown. This entry is derived from a study of early T cells in non-severe SARS-CoV-2 infection. General study results and limits: VDJdb-based matching was biased toward anti-spike CD8 responses and missed private and CD4 specificities.

The germline V gene has CDR1 SGHVS and CDR2 FQNEAQ. CDR3 size: 14 residues. V dropped 1 base and J dropped 4 bases, with 8 bases sitting between them. Unique molecular identifiers were attached to individual cDNA molecules. TCRdb analysed the 5' RACE reads with MiXCR anew, one entry per CDR3 protein. The sample has tens of thousands of distinct CDR3 sequences, around 6% seen once; the top ten hold about 7.8%. The source is an adult who was a healthcare worker with PCR-confirmed SARS-CoV-2 infection or an uninfected control (not recorded which). The rearrangement joins TRBV7-8 to TRBJ2-1; no firm D call. The specimen was whole blood. The DNA of the CDR3 is TGTGCCAGCAGCTTAGGTACCTCTTACAATGAGCAGTTCTTC. Encoded protein: CASSLGTSYNEQFF.